This is a list of T cell receptor beta chains from one sample in a study of T-cell memory formation after mild COVID-19. TCRdb redid the calling of the 5' RACE reads with MiXCR, one entry per CDR3 protein. The table shows fewer than 450,000 distinct CDR3 sequences, with about 21% occurring only once. The sequencing input was PBMCs or a T cell subset sorted from them (not recorded which). These receptors originate from an adult woman who had mild COVID-19 (a few samples of this study predate the infection). Cell type and time point are not known. CDR3s include the opening cysteine and the closing phenylalanine or tryptophan. Each record gives: J gene, clone size, CDR3 length, D gene, V gene, CDR3 protein, CDR3 DNA. D genes are given only for firm matches. Size is stated for part of the rows, as once, few or many counts, or as a class when the clone is expanded.

>TRBJ2-1|few|13|NA|TRBV7-2
CASSPGGIPAQFF
TGTGCCAGCAGCCCAGGAGGCATACCGGCGCAGTTCTTC
>TRBJ1-5|few|13|NA|TRBV15
CATSRVSDQPQHF
TGTGCCACCAGCAGAGTTTCGGATCAGCCCCAGCATTTT
>TRBJ1-1|few|14|TRBD1|TRBV19
CASSAQGGSTEAFF
TGTGCCAGTAGTGCTCAGGGGGGAAGCACTGAAGCTTTCTTT
>TRBJ2-1|NA|17|TRBD2|TRBV7-8
CASSSHEAGVAYNEQFF
TGTGCCAGCAGCTCGCACGAGGCGGGAGTGGCCTACAATGAGCAGTTCTTC
>TRBJ2-1|few|14|TRBD2|TRBV5-1
CASSGGRDYNEQFF
TGCGCCAGCAGCGGAGGGAGGGACTACAATGAGCAGTTCTTC
>TRBJ2-1|many|15|TRBD2|TRBV5-1
CASSLGEGPYNEQFF
TGCGCCAGCAGCTTGGGGGAGGGGCCTTACAATGAGCAGTTCTTC
>TRBJ2-3|few|17|NA|TRBV5-1
CASREVAGTAIRDTQYF
TGCGCCAGCAGAGAGGTAGCCGGGACTGCAATCCGAGATACGCAGTATTTT
>TRBJ1-5|few|15|NA|TRBV5-4
CASSFMGHSNQPQHF
TGTGCCAGCAGCTTTATGGGCCATAGCAATCAGCCCCAGCATTTT
>TRBJ1-2|NA|14|TRBD1|TRBV11-2
CASSLVGTAYGYTF
TGTGCCAGCAGCTTAGTCGGGACAGCCTATGGCTACACCTTC
>TRBJ1-5|NA|14|NA|TRBV12-3/TRBV12-4
CASSPPGSNQPQHF
TGTGCCAGCAGTCCGCCAGGGAGCAATCAGCCCCAGCATTTT
>TRBJ2-4|NA|15|NA|TRBV4-2
CASSLGSGQVNIQYF
TGTGCCAGCAGCCTTGGATCTGGGCAAGTAAACATTCAGTACTTC
>TRBJ1-1|few|18|TRBD1|TRBV10-3
CAISDADRGSRMNTEAFF
TGTGCCATCAGTGATGCCGACAGGGGGTCCCGTATGAACACTGAAGCTTTCTTT
>TRBJ2-1|NA|15|TRBD2|TRBV19
CASSSGLAGGGEQFF
TGTGCCAGTAGTTCCGGACTAGCGGGCGGCGGTGAGCAGTTCTTC
>TRBJ1-1|few|13|NA|TRBV5-1
CASSLGHHPEAFF
TGCGCCAGCAGCTTGGGCCACCACCCTGAAGCTTTCTTT
>TRBJ2-1|NA|14|TRBD2|TRBV4-3
CASSAGLGLNEQFF
TGCGCCAGCAGCGCGGGACTAGGCCTCAATGAGCAGTTCTTC
>TRBJ2-1|NA|15|TRBD1|TRBV7-2
CASSLETGSRNEQFF
TGTGCCAGCAGCTTAGAGACAGGGTCGAGAAATGAGCAGTTCTTC
>TRBJ2-5|NA|15|TRBD2|TRBV3-1
CASSQVAGVQETQYF
TGTGCCAGCAGCCAAGTTGCGGGGGTACAAGAGACCCAGTACTTC
>TRBJ1-1|NA|10|NA|TRBV20-1
CSAGAAAAFF
TGCAGTGCTGGGGCCGCGGCGGCTTTCTTT
>TRBJ1-2|few|15|TRBD1|TRBV5-1
CASKLGTGGFYGYTF
TGCGCCAGCAAGCTTGGGACAGGAGGGTTCTATGGCTACACCTTC
>TRBJ1-5|few|14|NA|TRBV9
CASSGDLYNQPQHF
TGTGCCAGCAGCGGGGACTTGTACAATCAGCCCCAGCATTTT
>TRBJ2-6|NA|14|TRBD1|TRBV6-5
CASSYSSGQDVLTF
TGTGCCAGCAGTTACTCGAGTGGACAGGACGTCCTGACTTTC
>TRBJ1-1|few|16|TRBD1|TRBV7-6
CASRRPTGSKNTEAFF
TGTGCCAGCAGACGACCGACAGGGTCAAAGAACACTGAAGCTTTCTTT
>TRBJ2-7|NA|13|NA|TRBV6-1
CASSELALGEQYF
TGTGCCAGCAGTGAATTGGCCCTGGGGGAGCAGTACTTC
>TRBJ2-1|NA|15|TRBD2|TRBV10-3
CAISEERGGSDEQFF
TGTGCCATCAGTGAGGAGCGGGGGGGCTCGGATGAGCAGTTCTTC
>TRBJ1-5|few|15|NA|TRBV5-6
CASSLGGSVGQPQHF
TGTGCCAGCAGCTTGGGGGGCTCCGTGGGCCAGCCCCAGCATTTT
>TRBJ2-7|few|15|TRBD2|TRBV6-5
CASSYSTGRFYEQYF
TGTGCCAGCAGTTACTCGACCGGGAGGTTCTACGAGCAGTACTTC
>TRBJ2-5|NA|17|TRBD2|TRBV7-6
CASSRSPGLAGKETQYF
TGTGCCAGCAGCCGCTCCCCCGGACTAGCGGGAAAAGAGACCCAGTACTTC
>TRBJ2-1|many|11|TRBD2|TRBV7-2
CASSLMREKFF
TGTGCCAGCAGCTTGATGCGGGAGAAGTTCTTC
>TRBJ1-2|NA|14|NA|TRBV6-1
CASSEALLNYGYTF
TGTGCCAGCAGTGAAGCGCTGCTCAACTATGGCTACACCTTC
>TRBJ2-7|NA|13|NA|TRBV30
CAWNTAGPYEQYF
TGTGCCTGGAACACTGCGGGCCCCTACGAGCAGTACTTC
>TRBJ1-1|few|14|NA|TRBV4-1
CASSQPTENTEAFF
TGCGCCAGCAGCCAACCCACAGAGAACACTGAAGCTTTCTTT
>TRBJ2-3|NA|15|NA|TRBV5-1
CASSLTGYDTDTQYF
TGCGCCAGCAGCTTGACGGGGTACGACACAGATACGCAGTATTTT
>TRBJ2-7|NA|14|NA|TRBV2
CASSEGGTDYEQYF
TGTGCCAGCAGTGAAGGAGGGACCGACTACGAGCAGTACTTC
>TRBJ2-7|NA|15|NA|TRBV29-1
CSVDGIQSGLYEQYF
TGCAGCGTTGACGGTATCCAAAGCGGGCTATACGAGCAGTACTTC
>TRBJ1-2|NA|14|NA|TRBV20-1
CSAIANALNYGYTF
TGCAGTGCTATCGCCAACGCCCTGAACTATGGCTACACCTTC
>TRBJ2-1|NA|12|NA|TRBV2
CASSSLGTLQFF
TGTGCCAGCAGCTCGCTGGGGACACTGCAGTTCTTC
>TRBJ2-2|NA|15|NA|TRBV7-2
CASSFIQVNTGELFF
TGTGCCAGCAGCTTTATCCAGGTCAACACCGGGGAGCTGTTTTTT
>TRBJ1-6|NA|11|NA|TRBV6-1
CASSDRGALHF
TGTGCCAGCAGCGATAGGGGGGCCCTCCACTTT
>TRBJ2-5|NA|16|NA|TRBV7-9
CASSLPFETYQETQYF
TGTGCCAGCAGCTTACCTTTCGAGACCTACCAAGAGACCCAGTACTTC
>TRBJ2-7|many|12|NA|TRBV30
CAWSGTFDEQYF
TGTGCCTGGAGTGGGACTTTCGACGAGCAGTACTTC
>TRBJ2-3|NA|12|NA|TRBV2
CASTPTTDTQYF
TGTGCCAGCACCCCGACGACAGATACGCAGTATTTT
>TRBJ1-2|many|15|NA|TRBV19
CASSTNPRGSYGYTF
TGTGCCAGTAGTACCAACCCCCGGGGGTCGTATGGCTACACCTTC
>TRBJ2-5|NA|17|NA|TRBV21-1
CASSAHTGTGHQETQYF
TGTGCCAGCAGCGCCCATACAGGGACAGGGCACCAAGAGACCCAGTACTTC
>TRBJ2-1|NA|12|NA|TRBV5-1
CASRRTGYEQFF
TGCGCCAGCAGAAGGACGGGCTATGAGCAGTTCTTC
>TRBJ2-5|NA|15|NA|TRBV9
CASSNRDSLQETQYF
TGTGCCAGCAGCAACCGGGACTCGCTGCAAGAGACCCAGTACTTC
>TRBJ2-2|NA|18|NA|TRBV12-3/TRBV12-4
CASSPPGIWQGNTGELFF
TGTGCCAGCAGCCCTCCTGGGATTTGGCAGGGGAACACCGGGGAGCTGTTTTTT
>TRBJ2-3|many|16|NA|TRBV24-1
CATSAPNREYTDTQYF
TGTGCCACCAGCGCGCCGAACAGGGAATACACAGATACGCAGTATTTT
>TRBJ2-5|NA|13|NA|TRBV5-1
CASRQWVQETQYF
TGCGCCAGCAGACAATGGGTTCAAGAGACCCAGTACTTC